Each of the 29 T cell receptor beta chains below was sequenced from the same sample in a study of a mutant IDH1 vaccine in newly diagnosed glioma (dated by TCRdb to the early 2020s). These receptors have no identified antigens. The library relied on the immunoSEQ multiplex PCR assay. Entries here come from immuneACCESS through TCRdb and include only in-frame sequences with V and J called. Some clones fail to appear in such tables; in the studies checked, an unresolved V gene covers under half of the shortfall, and the cause of the remainder is unknown. This sample comprises approximately 50,000 clones, 76% of them detected only once. Over 4.5% of the sample is held by the ten biggest clonotypes. The sample's time point label, in plain terms: week 47, end of study. A 20-mer mutant IDH1 peptide at 300 micrograms in Montanide made up each vaccine dose, which was injected subcutaneously together with topical imiquimod.

Sequences were derived from PBMCs, sampled from a glioma patient whose treatment included an IDH1 peptide vaccine. These receptors were taken from a woman aged 40 to 55 with glioma. Some clones in this sample may be carry-over from other donors' samples.

The chain is built from TRBV11-2 and TRBJ1-4; 7 bases fit TRBD1. Trimming took 5 bases from V and 7 from J; bases not matched to a gene: 10. The germline gives CDR1 SGHAT, CDR2 FQNNGV. The CDR3 runs 15 residues. The CDR3 DNA sequence: TGTGCCAGCAGCCACCGGACAGGAGGGGGTGAAAAACTGTTTTTT. Translating gives CASSHRTGGGEKLFF.

With regard to this clone: This same CDR3 is encoded by further DNA sequences in the sample. The chain couples TRBV20-1 to TRBJ1-1; 9 bases line up with TRBD1. There are 11 residues in the CDR3. Losses at the gene ends were 6 bases for V and 10 bases for J; bases not matched to a gene: 6. The germline CDR1 and CDR2 sequences are DFQATT and SNEGSKA (reference sequence). CDR3 DNA sequence: TGCAGTGCGCTCCGGACAGGGGTAGCTTTCTTT. This codes for CSALRTGVAFF.

The rearrangement links TRBV7-9 to TRBJ2-7; D not resolved. The CDR3 spans 15 residues. Germline V gene lookup returns CDR1 SEHNR and CDR2 FQNEAQ (reference sequence). Deletions cut 1 base from V and 0 bases from J, with 10 bases between. This CDR3 is CASSLGSGSSYEQYF. In nucleotides, the CDR3 is TGTGCCAGCAGCTTAGGCAGTGGCAGCTCCTACGAGCAGTACTTC.

The chain has TRBV4-2 and TRBJ2-5; 7 positions agree with TRBD1. CDR3 size: 17 residues. The germline V gene has CDR1 LGHNA and CDR2 YNFKEQ. V lost 4 bases, J lost 2 bases, and 13 bases stayed unmatched. In DNA, the CDR3 is TGTGCCAGCAGCCGAACTCCAGGGGGATCCCAGCAAGAGACCCAGTACTTC. The encoded protein is CASSRTPGGSQQETQYF.

J is TRBJ1-6 and V is TRBV6-1; D is possibly TRBD1 (5 bases). With 4 bases removed from V and 7 bases from J, the gap between germline ends came to 11 bases. CDR3 length: 14 residues. Germline CDR1 MNHNS, CDR2 SASEGT. This CDR3 is CASSGGTPNSPLHF. DNA of the CDR3: TGTGCCAGCAGTGGCGGGACGCCGAATTCACCCCTCCACTTT.

The V call is TRBV29-1, the J call TRBJ1-2; 10 bases align to TRBD1. V lost 3 bases to trimming and J lost 1 base; unmatched junction nucleotides: 11. Germline CDR1 SQVTM, CDR2 ANQGSEA. This CDR3 region has 17 residues. The CDR3 nucleotides are TGCAGCGTTGAGGGGCCGGGACAGGGGTCCAATAACTATGGCTACACCTTC. This codes for CSVEGPGQGSNNYGYTF.

The V gene is TRBV7-8, the J gene TRBJ2-7, with 8 bases lining up with TRBD1. Germline V lookup: CDR1 SGHVS, CDR2 FQNEAQ. The CDR3 loop spans 15 amino acids. The ends lost 1 base at V and 5 bases at J; junction bases unmatched: 7. As DNA, the CDR3 is TGTGCCAGCAGCTTAGTTCCGGGACAGGACCACGAGCAGTACTTC. Protein product: CASSLVPGQDHEQYF. Complete variable domain (other parts from reference TRBV7-8 and TRBJ2-7): GAGVSQSPRYKVAKRGQDVALRCDPISGHVSLFWYQQALGQGPEFLTYFQNEAQLDKSGLPSDRFFAERPEGSVSTLKIQRTQQEDSAVYLCASSLVPGQDHEQYFGPGTRLTVT.

This chain connects TRBV19 to TRBJ1-4, with D uncertain. The germline CDR1 and CDR2 sequences are LNHDA and SQIVND (reference sequence). The CDR3 runs 13 residues. V lost 7 bases and J 2 bases, leaving 8 bases between the germline ends. The CDR3 region is CASIGVTNEKLFF. The CDR3 region has the DNA TGTGCCAGTATTGGTGTGACTAATGAAAAACTGTTTTTT.

The rearrangement links TRBV4-1 to TRBJ2-2; a possible D gene is TRBD2 (6 bases). The CDR3 sequence is 19 residues long. V lost 4 bases and J 0 bases, leaving 21 bases between the germline ends. The germline V gene encodes CDR1 MGHRA and CDR2 YSYEKL. CDR3 amino acids: CASSLTGTRGGPNTGELFF. Here the CDR3 DNA reads TGCGCCAGCAGCCTCACCGGGACCCGGGGAGGCCCGAACACCGGGGAGCTGTTTTTT.

The table lists this clone with a count of one. CDR3 region: CASSVGVGEDTQYF. The CDR3, as DNA: TGTGCCAGCAGCGTAGGGGTCGGGGAAGATACGCAGTATTTT. The V and J genes are TRBV9 and TRBJ2-3, with D tentatively TRBD2 (5 bases). Deletions cut 0 bases from V and 5 bases from J, with 10 bases between. CDR1 is SGDLS, CDR2 YYNGEE, per germline. The CDR3 loop spans 14 amino acids.

The chain has TRBV5-1 and TRBJ2-7; TRBD2 might be the D (5 bases). Germline CDR1 is SGHRS and CDR2 is YFSETQ. V lost 0 bases and J 7 bases, leaving 8 bases between the germline ends. The CDR3 runs to 12 residues. This CDR3 is CASSLDEREQYF. The CDR3 DNA reads as TGCGCCAGCAGCTTGGATGAGCGGGAGCAGTACTTC.

This clone was detected once. This chain joins TRBV21-1 and TRBJ1-6. TRBV21-1 represents a pseudogene. This CDR3 is 19 amino acids long. The CDR3 DNA is TGTGCCAGCAGCAAAGAAGGCAGGGGGGAGGGCTCCTATAATTCACCCCTCCACTTT. Protein product: CASSKEGRGEGSYNSPLHF.

The genes are TRBV14 and TRBJ1-2, with 7 bases identical to TRBD1. Looked up from germline, CDR1 is SGHDN and CDR2 is FVKESK. CDR3 length: 14 amino acids. V trimming: 5 bases; J trimming: 7 bases; junction bases outside the gene matches: 10. The CDR3 loop is CASSFTGAISGYTF. The CDR3 DNA reads as TGTGCCAGCAGCTTTACAGGGGCGATAAGTGGCTACACCTTC.

The CDR3 here is CASSLTQGDYEQYF. DNA of the CDR3: TGTGCCAGCAGTCTAACGCAAGGGGACTACGAGCAGTACTTC. This chain links TRBV6-1 with TRBJ2-7, with D possibly being TRBD1 (5 bases). The CDR3 spans 14 residues. Deletions cut 5 bases from V and 3 bases from J, with 14 bases between. Germline CDR1 MNHNS, CDR2 SASEGT.

This clone showed up just a few times. This rearrangement joins TRBV19 to TRBJ1-2; possible D gene TRBD1, 6 bases. The CDR3 sequence is 15 residues long. Per germline, CDR1 LNHDA and CDR2 SQIVND (reference sequence). V was clipped by 5 bases and J by 8 bases, with 21 bases between them. The CDR3 here is CASSPRQGSASGYTF. DNA for the CDR3: TGTGCCAGTAGTCCTCGTCAGGGGAGCGCGTCCGGCTACACCTTC.

V usage is TRBV2 and J usage is TRBJ2-7; D unclear. This CDR3 is 15 amino acids long. Germline V CDR1 and CDR2: SNHLY, FYNNEI. Trimming took 3 bases from V and 2 from J, leaving 14 bases between them. CDR3 nucleotide sequence: TGTGCCAGCAGTGAGAGTTCCCTGACGCCCTACGAGCAGTACTTC. It translates to CASSESSLTPYEQYF.

This clone was found once. The rearrangement uses TRBV4-1 and TRBJ2-7; TRBD1 aligns across 8 bases. This CDR3 region has 17 residues. Germline loops: CDR1 MGHRA, CDR2 YSYEKL. V lost 4 bases, J lost 1 base, and 12 bases stayed unmatched. The CDR3 DNA is TGCGCCAGCAGCCCCACCGGGACAGGTTATTATTCCTACGAGCAGTACTTC. As protein: CASSPTGTGYYSYEQYF.

The chain employs TRBV29-1 and TRBJ1-1; tentative D call: TRBD1 (5 bases). The CDR3 contains 14 residues. Germline V lookup: CDR1 SQVTM, CDR2 ANQGSEA. V shed 1 base and J shed 3 bases, with 12 bases lying between them. As DNA, the CDR3 is TGCAGCGTTGAAGGGGTCCGGGGCTACACTGAAGCTTTCTTT. Residues: CSVEGVRGYTEAFF.

The chain couples TRBV6-6 to TRBJ1-2, with D hard to call. V gave up 9 bases and J gave up 3 bases, with 20 bases separating them. Germline CDR1 reads MNHNY; CDR2 reads SVGAGI (reference sequence). The CDR3 consists of 15 residues. CDR3 amino acids: CASLPASGNYYGYTF. DNA of the CDR3: TGTGCCAGTCTTCCAGCCAGTGGCAATTACTATGGCTACACCTTC.

This clone is termed medium-sized (0.01 to 0.1%). Other DNA sequences in this specimen translate into the identical CDR3. DNA for the CDR3: TGTGCCAGCAGCTTCCCGTCCACAACTAATGAAAAACTGTTTTTT. It encodes CASSFPSTTNEKLFF. The chain combines TRBV7-9 with TRBJ1-4; D call uncertain. V gave up 3 bases and J gave up 0 bases, with 8 bases separating them. Germline CDR1 and CDR2: SEHNR and FQNEAQ (reference sequence). The CDR3 covers 15 residues.

The V and J genes are TRBV5-6 and TRBJ1-2; perhaps TRBD1 as D (5 bases). CDR1 and CDR2 (germline): SGHDT, YYEEEE. The CDR3 is 13 amino acids. Trimming took off 4 bases at V and 4 bases at J, with 11 bases between the two ends. CDR3 loop: CASSPPGGYGYTF. CDR3 bases: TGTGCCAGCAGCCCACCGGGGGGCTATGGCTACACCTTC. Full variable domain (outside the CDR3, taken from reference TRBV5-6 and TRBJ1-2): DAGVTQSPTHLIKTRGQQVTLRCSPKSGHDTVSWYQQALGQGPQFIFQYYEEEERQRGNFPDRFSGHQFPNYSSELNVNALLLGDSALYLCASSPPGGYGYTFGSGTRLTVV.

The CDR3 DNA is TGCAGCGTTGAATGGGGGGCTAGGGGTTTCTTT. Translating gives CSVEWGARGFF. The gene calls are TRBV29-1 and TRBJ1-1, with D tentatively TRBD1 (6 bases). The length of the CDR3 is 11 residues. V was shortened by 2 bases and J by 13 bases, with 14 bases between the two germline ends. Germline V lookup: CDR1 SQVTM, CDR2 ANQGSEA.

The V and J genes are TRBV6-5 and TRBJ1-2; no clear D. The CDR3 loop spans 13 amino acids. Trimming removed 0 bases at V and 6 bases at J, with 8 bases between. CDR1 is MNHEY and CDR2 is SVGAGI in the germline V gene. CDR3 sequence reads: CASSYSDQDGYTF. The CDR3 coding sequence is TGTGCCAGCAGTTACTCGGATCAGGATGGCTACACCTTC.

The chain has TRBV29-1 and TRBJ1-2; TRBD1 aligns across 7 bases. CDR1 is SQVTM and CDR2 is ANQGSEA in the germline V gene. V shed 7 bases and J 2 bases; nucleotides not matched to a gene: 13. This CDR3 is 15 amino acids long. The CDR3, as DNA: TGCAGCGCCGCCGTAGGGCAGGGGGGAAACTATGGCTACACCTTC. Residues: CSAAVGQGGNYGYTF.

This clone has just a few counts. This chain links TRBV18 with TRBJ1-1, with 7 nucleotides matching TRBD1. Per the germline V gene, CDR1 is KGHSH and CDR2 is LQKENI. Trimming cost V 5 bases and J 6 bases; bases outside gene matches: 3. The CDR3 contains 12 residues. The CDR3 nucleotides are TGTGCCAGCTCAAAGCAGGGGGCTGAAGCTTTCTTT. It specifies CASSKQGAEAFF.

There are a few counts of this clone. The chain uses TRBV6-1 and TRBJ2-2; D gene unclear. The germline gives CDR1 MNHNS, CDR2 SASEGT. The V end was cut by 5 bases, the J end by 7 bases, with 8 bases between. The CDR3 loop spans 12 amino acids. In DNA, the CDR3 is TGTGCCAGCAGTTATATGGGCGGGGAGCTGTTTTTT. Amino acid sequence: CASSYMGGELFF.

This clone was detected a few times. The chain couples TRBV18 to TRBJ2-1; 14 nucleotides match TRBD2. The ends lost 3 bases at V and 15 bases at J; junction bases unmatched: 7. There are 14 residues in the CDR3. CDR1 is KGHSH and CDR2 is LQKENI in the germline V gene. The CDR3 spells CASSPQGLAGEVFF. The CDR3 nucleotides are TGTGCCAGCTCACCCCAGGGACTAGCGGGGGAGGTGTTCTTC.

The chain links TRBV5-6 to TRBJ1-2; perhaps TRBD1 as D (6 bases). Deletions cut 3 bases from V and 3 bases from J, with 21 bases between. Germline CDR1 is SGHDT and CDR2 is YYEEEE. The CDR3 has 17 amino acids. CDR3 protein: CASSSPGVRGHDYGYTF. As DNA, the CDR3 is TGTGCCAGCAGCTCGCCTGGGGTCCGGGGACACGACTATGGCTACACCTTC. The entire variable domain, with the rest obtained from reference TRBV5-6 and TRBJ1-2, is as follows: DAGVTQSPTHLIKTRGQQVTLRCSPKSGHDTVSWYQQALGQGPQFIFQYYEEEERQRGNFPDRFSGHQFPNYSSELNVNALLLGDSALYLCASSSPGVRGHDYGYTFGSGTRLTVV.

The V call is TRBV5-1, the J call TRBJ1-4; maybe TRBD1 (5 bases). V was clipped by 0 bases and J by 10 bases, with 13 bases between them. The CDR3 is made up of 14 amino acids. The V gene's germline CDR1 is SGHRS and CDR2 YFSETQ. The CDR3 DNA reads TGCGCCAGCAGCTTGGCCTCTCAGGGCGGAAAACTGTTTTTT. Translation: CASSLASQGGKLFF. The full variable domain, rest sourced from reference TRBV5-1 and TRBJ1-4, is KAGVTQTPRYLIKTRGQQVTLSCSPISGHRSVSWYQQTPGQGLQFLFEYFSETQRNKGNFPGRFSGRQFSNSRSEMNVSTLELGDSALYLCASSLASQGGKLFFGSGTQLSVL.